What follows are 25 T cell receptor beta chains derived from one specimen sequenced in a study of T-cell memory formation after mild COVID-19. TCRdb independently ran MiXCR on the 5' RACE reads; one entry per CDR3 protein. The table has more than 250,000 distinct CDR3 sequences, under 20% seen once. Sequencing input: PBMCs or a T cell subset sorted from them (not recorded which). All receptors come from a man between 18 and 29 years old who had mild COVID-19 (a few samples of this study predate the infection). Cell type and time point are not known.

This clonotype has just a few counts. The rearrangement joins TRBV9 to TRBJ2-6; D is ambiguous. This CDR3 has 14 residues. Between the trimmed V and J ends, which lost 6 bases and 2 bases, there was a span of 9 bases. The germline gives CDR1 SGDLS, CDR2 YYNGEE. The CDR3 sequence: CASKQTAGANVLTF. In DNA, the CDR3 is TGTGCCAGCAAACAGACCGCTGGGGCCAACGTCCTGACTTTC.

This clonotype was counted only a few times. This sequence joins TRBV7-2 and TRBJ2-7; D gene uncertain. Germline V gene sequence: CDR1 SGHTA, CDR2 FQGNSA. V was cut by 4 bases and J by 2 bases, with 12 bases left in between. CDR3 length: 14 residues. This chain's CDR3 is CASSSESGPYEQYV. The CDR3 nucleotides are TGTGCCAGCAGCTCCGAATCGGGCCCCTACGAGCAGTACGTC.

The chain uses TRBV20-1 and TRBJ2-3; either TRBD1 or TRBD2 may supply D (5 bases each). Germline values: CDR1 DFQATT, CDR2 SNEGSKA (reference sequence). This CDR3 contains 14 residues. V lost 6 bases, J lost 1 base, and 14 bases lay in between. CDR3 nucleotide sequence: TGCAGTGCCCTCGGGGCCCCTGGCACAGATACGCAGTATTTT. This translates into CSALGAPGTDTQYF.

The table lists this clonotype with a few counts. The CDR3 region has the DNA TGTGCCAGCAGCCGCCGACAGGGAACGGACACTGAAGCTTTCTTT. It translates to CASSRRQGTDTEAFF. This chain uses TRBV4-2 with TRBJ1-1; TRBD1 matches at 7 bases. The V gene's germline CDR1 is LGHNA and CDR2 YNFKEQ. V shed 4 bases and J 3 bases; nucleotides not matched to a gene: 8. CDR3 length: 15 amino acids.

The gene calls are TRBV25-1 and TRBJ2-7, with 7 positions matching TRBD1. CDR1 and CDR2 from the germline V gene are MGHDK and SYGVNS. The CDR3 sequence is 15 residues long. V gave up 5 bases and J gave up 4 bases; unmatched junction bases: 11. CDR3 amino acids: CASSHQRTGRYEQYF. In DNA, the CDR3 is TGTGCCAGCAGTCACCAAAGGACAGGCCGATACGAGCAGTACTTC.

This clonotype was counted a few times. The rearrangement joins TRBV4-3 to TRBJ2-7; the match to TRBD1 covers 9 bases. V lost 4 bases and J lost 5; bases outside the gene matches: 15. CDR1 is LGHNA and CDR2 is YSLEER in the germline V gene. This CDR3 has 17 amino acids. Here the CDR3 reads CASSPLTGTGKFNEQYF. The CDR3 DNA sequence: TGCGCCAGCAGCCCCCTGACCGGGACAGGGAAGTTCAACGAGCAGTACTTC.

CDR3 region: CASSFGRLQHF. Here the CDR3 DNA reads TGCGCCAGCAGCTTTGGGAGACTCCAGCATTTT. The rearrangement links TRBV5-1 to TRBJ1-5; D not resolved. The CDR3 is made up of 11 amino acids. Germline values: CDR1 SGHRS, CDR2 YFSETQ. The V gene lost 2 bases and the J gene lost 12 bases, with 9 bases spanning the gap. The full variable domain, completed using reference TRBV5-1 and TRBJ1-5, is KAGVTQTPRYLIKTRGQQVTLSCSPISGHRSVSWYQQTPGQGLQFLFEYFSETQRNKGNFPGRFSGRQFSNSRSEMNVSTLELGDSALYLCASSFGRLQHFGDGTRLSIL.

The CDR3: CASTQGDHISEQYF. The CDR3 DNA follows: TGTGCCAGCACCCAGGGGGATCACATCAGCGAGCAGTACTTC. The J gene is TRBJ2-7, the V gene TRBV7-6; 7 positions match TRBD1. With 7 bases clipped from V and 6 bases from J, the junction kept 12 bases outside the gene matches. Germline assignment: CDR1 SGHVS and CDR2 FNYEAQ. The CDR3 spans 14 residues.

Only a few counts were recorded for this clonotype. The chain carries TRBV7-9 and TRBJ2-5, with D hard to call. V was pared by 4 bases and J by 5 bases, with 11 bases between. There are 13 residues in the CDR3. CDR1 and CDR2 from the germline V gene are SEHNR and FQNEAQ (reference sequence). CDR3 DNA: TGTGCCAGCAGCTCCCTCTCATGGGAGACCCAGTACTTC. It codes for CASSSLSWETQYF.

This clonotype was found a few times. This rearrangement joins TRBV3-1 to TRBJ2-1, with D possibly being TRBD1 or TRBD2 (5 bases each). This CDR3 contains 16 residues. The germline V and J ends were trimmed by 4 bases and 3 bases, with 16 bases remaining between them. The V gene's germline CDR1 is LGHDT and CDR2 YNNKEL (reference sequence). DNA for the CDR3: TGTGCCAGCAGCCCTACTTGGGGCCGGGGCTACAATGAGCAGTTCTTC. Translating it yields CASSPTWGRGYNEQFF.

The chain carries TRBV6-2 or TRBV6-3 and TRBJ2-5; 7 positions agree with TRBD1. The germline V gene has CDR1 MNHEY and CDR2 SVGEGT. V was pared by 6 bases and J by 4 bases, with 8 bases of the junction left unmatched. The CDR3 is 14 residues long. CDR3 nucleotides: TGTGCCAGCAGAGTTGGACAGGCGCGAGAGACCCAGTACTTC. This gives the protein CASRVGQARETQYF.

The rearrangement joins TRBV5-6 to TRBJ2-7; TRBD1 might be the D (6 bases). Between the trimmed V and J ends, which lost 0 bases and 5 bases, there was a span of 9 bases. Germline V gene data show CDR1 as SGHDT and CDR2 as YYEEEE. This CDR3 spans 13 amino acids. The CDR3 reads CASSLGTADEQYF. The CDR3 DNA is TGTGCCAGCAGCTTGGGGACAGCGGACGAGCAGTACTTC. The entire variable domain, with the rest obtained from reference TRBV5-6 and TRBJ2-7, is as follows: DAGVTQSPTHLIKTRGQQVTLRCSPKSGHDTVSWYQQALGQGPQFIFQYYEEEERQRGNFPDRFSGHQFPNYSSELNVNALLLGDSALYLCASSLGTADEQYFGPGTRLTVT.

The chain joins TRBV12-5 to TRBJ1-2; TRBD1 agrees at 7 bases. The V gene end was trimmed by 5 bases and the J gene end by 4 bases; junction bases not matched to a gene: 19. The CDR3 extends over 18 amino acids. Germline lookup yields CDR1 LGHNT and CDR2 FRNRAP. The CDR3 DNA reads TGTGCTAGTGGTAATTGGACCCCATGGCAGGGGGTGCGCTATGGCTACACCTTC. It translates to CASGNWTPWQGVRYGYTF.

The V call is TRBV18, the J call TRBJ1-1, with 9 bases lining up with TRBD1. The V segment lost 4 bases and the J segment 0 bases; nucleotides outside the gene matches: 9. The CDR3 has 17 amino acids. Germline CDR1 and CDR2: KGHSH and LQKENI. CDR3 loop: CASSLFRDRDMNTEAFF. As DNA, the CDR3 is TGTGCCAGCTCACTATTCCGGGACAGGGACATGAACACTGAAGCTTTCTTT.

The genes are TRBV5-1 and TRBJ2-7; D is possibly TRBD1 (6 bases). The CDR3 spans 14 residues. CDR1 and CDR2 (germline): SGHRS, YFSETQ. Trimming removed 2 bases from V and 1 base from J, with 10 bases in between. CDR3: CASSFDRISYEQYF. CDR3 nucleotide sequence: TGCGCCAGCAGCTTCGACAGGATATCCTACGAGCAGTACTTC.

The rearrangement joins TRBV7-3 to TRBJ2-2, with D perhaps matching TRBD1 (6 bases). The germline CDR1 and CDR2 sequences are SGHTA and FQGTGA. The CDR3 runs 15 residues. Deletions cut 5 bases from V and 4 bases from J, with 14 bases between. CDR3 sequence reads: CASSPTDRITGELFF. The DNA of the CDR3 is TGTGCCAGCAGCCCCACGGACAGAATCACCGGGGAGCTGTTTTTT.

The chain is built from TRBV7-9 and TRBJ2-3, with TRBD1 matching 7 bases. Germline V gene lookup returns CDR1 SEHNR and CDR2 FQNEAQ (reference sequence). The CDR3 has 14 residues. Trimming took 5 bases from V and 2 from J; bases not matched to a gene: 4. CDR3 amino acids: CASSPDRVTDTQYF. CDR3 in DNA: TGTGCCAGCAGCCCTGACAGGGTCACAGATACGCAGTATTTT.

V gene TRBV5-1 combines with J gene TRBJ2-3; 12 nucleotides match TRBD1. Trimming cost V 3 bases and J 4 bases; bases outside gene matches: 3. CDR3 size: 15 residues. Germline lookup yields CDR1 SGHRS and CDR2 YFSETQ. The CDR3 sequence is CASSWGQGASDTQYF. For the CDR3, the DNA is TGCGCCAGCAGCTGGGGACAGGGGGCCTCAGATACGCAGTATTTT.

This clonotype was observed a few times. The chain links TRBV6-5 to TRBJ2-5, with a tentative D call TRBD1 (6 bases). The germline V and J ends were trimmed by 6 bases and 5 bases, with 13 bases remaining between them. Per the germline V gene, CDR1 is MNHEY and CDR2 is SVGAGI. The CDR3 extends over 13 amino acids. CDR3 residues: CASRPTGRETQYF. The CDR3 coding sequence is TGTGCCAGCAGACCAACAGGGCGGGAGACCCAGTACTTC.

The V call is TRBV12-3 or TRBV12-4, the J call TRBJ2-4, with D hard to call. This CDR3 is 15 amino acids long. The V end was cut by 5 bases, the J end by 0 bases, with 11 bases between. The CDR3 DNA reads as TGTGCCAGCAGTCCAGCCCAACTAGCCAAAAACATTCAGTACTTC. As protein: CASSPAQLAKNIQYF.

V and J are TRBV12-3 or TRBV12-4 and TRBJ2-1, with D perhaps TRBD1 or TRBD2 (5 bases each). This CDR3 is 17 amino acids long. The ends were cut back, 6 bases at V and 7 bases at J, with 25 bases in the middle. The CDR3 here is CASSTAQLQAPGNEQFF. The DNA for the CDR3 is TGTGCCAGCAGCACAGCCCAATTACAGGCCCCGGGGAATGAGCAGTTCTTC.

The sample holds a few counts of this clonotype. V gene TRBV29-1 combines with J gene TRBJ2-5, with D perhaps assigned TRBD1 or TRBD2 (5 bases each). Germline CDR1 is SQVTM and CDR2 is ANQGSEA. The CDR3 is 11 amino acids. Trimming took 4 bases from V and 3 from J, leaving 6 bases between them. In DNA form, the CDR3 reads TGCAGCGTTGGGGACGAAGAGACCCAGTACTTC. Translated, it gives CSVGDEETQYF.

The rearrangement uses TRBV12-3 or TRBV12-4 and TRBJ2-2; D could derive from TRBD1 or TRBD2 (7 bases each). V dropped 5 bases and J dropped 5 bases, with 18 bases sitting between them. The CDR3 length is 16 residues. In DNA, the CDR3 is TGTGCCAGCAGTACCCGCTCAGGGGGAGGGACCGGGGAGCTGTTTTTT. Protein product: CASSTRSGGGTGELFF.

This clonotype was observed many times. V and J are TRBV11-2 and TRBJ2-5; D unclear. V lost 5 bases, J lost 8 bases, and 9 bases lay in between. CDR1 SGHAT and CDR2 FQNNGV come from the germline V gene. There are 11 residues in the CDR3. The CDR3 DNA sequence: TGTGCCAGCAGCCCTGGAGTAACCCAGTACTTC. Translated, it gives CASSPGVTQYF.

In this sample, this clonotype turned up many times. The rearrangement uses TRBV7-2 and TRBJ2-7, with 8 bases that match TRBD1. Germline lookup yields CDR1 SGHTA and CDR2 FQGNSA. V was pared by 7 bases and J by 3 bases, with 8 bases of the junction left unmatched. CDR3 length: 14 residues. The CDR3 reads CASTRRDRGYEQYF. The CDR3 DNA is TGTGCCAGCACGCGGCGCGACAGGGGCTACGAGCAGTACTTC.